Listed below are T cell receptor beta chains from one sample, sequenced in a study of T cells in Graves' hyperthyroidism and ophthalmopathy. Each CDR3 protein is one row after TCRdb ran MiXCR on the multiplex PCR reads. The sample records about 500,000 distinct CDR3 sequences, over 15% being singletons. Source material: blood. The receptors come from a young woman with Graves' hyperthyroidism. Both conserved end residues are part of each CDR3. D genes are given only for firm matches. Size values are once, few and many counts, or a class for expanded clones, and some rows have none.

CDR3 length	D gene	V gene	J gene	clone size	CDR3 protein	CDR3 DNA
18	TRBD2	TRBV6-2/TRBV6-3	TRBJ2-2	few	CASSKNPGLAGDTGELFF	TGTGCCAGCAGTAAAAACCCCGGACTAGCGGGAGACACCGGGGAGCTGTTTTTT
13	-	TRBV6-2/TRBV6-3	TRBJ2-7	many	CASSQDLRGEQYF	TGTGCCAGCAGCCAAGATTTGCGGGGCGAGCAGTACTTC
14	TRBD2	TRBV6-2/TRBV6-3	TRBJ2-2	-	CASSPTSGSGELFF	TGTGCCAGCAGTCCCACTAGCGGGAGCGGGGAGCTGTTTTTT
19	TRBD1	TRBV15	TRBJ2-1	few	CATSRENRDRVFRYNEQFF	TGTGCCACCAGCAGAGAAAACCGGGACAGGGTTTTCCGTTACAATGAGCAGTTCTTC
14	-	TRBV12-3/TRBV12-4	TRBJ1-5	many	CASSLLRGNQPQHF	TGTGCCAGCAGTTTACTAAGGGGGAATCAGCCCCAGCATTTT
14	TRBD2	TRBV7-2	TRBJ2-7	many	CASRRASGTYEQYF	TGTGCCAGCAGGCGGGCTAGCGGGACCTACGAGCAGTACTTC
12	-	TRBV20-1	TRBJ2-7	many	CSARSGPSEQYF	TGCAGTGCTAGATCCGGGCCTTCCGAGCAGTACTTC
16	-	TRBV6-2/TRBV6-3	TRBJ2-4	few	CASSYEQASAKNIQYF	TGTGCCAGCAGTTACGAGCAGGCCTCAGCCAAAAACATTCAGTACTTC
13	-	TRBV28	TRBJ2-7	few	CAVWSAKGYEQYF	TGTGCCGTCTGGTCGGCCAAAGGTTACGAGCAGTACTTC
15	-	TRBV7-9	TRBJ2-4	few	CASSSLTGQTNIQYF	TGTGCCAGCAGCTCGTTGACGGGTCAAACAAACATTCAGTACTTC
12	-	TRBV6-1	TRBJ1-3	-	CASGGVGNTIYF	TGTGCCAGCGGAGGTGTTGGAAACACCATATATTTT
13	-	TRBV20-1	TRBJ2-1	few	CSATDPIYNEQFF	TGCAGTGCTACCGACCCGATTTACAATGAGCAGTTCTTC
15	TRBD2	TRBV6-2/TRBV6-3	TRBJ2-1	-	CASRSLSGAYNEQFF	TGTGCCAGCAGGTCCCTCAGCGGGGCCTACAATGAGCAGTTCTTC
15	-	TRBV29-1	TRBJ2-1	few	CSVEDFWTSYNEQFF	TGCAGCGTTGAAGATTTCTGGACTTCATACAATGAGCAGTTCTTC
17	-	TRBV19	TRBJ2-1	-	CASSILGGLRSYNEQFF	TGTGCCAGTAGTATATTGGGGGGGCTCAGGTCCTACAATGAGCAGTTCTTC
19	TRBD2	TRBV4-1	TRBJ2-7	few	CASSHTGGSGTSGTYEQYF	TGCGCCAGCAGCCACACAGGGGGCTCAGGGACTAGCGGGACTTACGAGCAGTACTTC
15	-	TRBV6-2/TRBV6-3	TRBJ1-5	many	CASSYLGSGNQPQHF	TGTGCCAGCAGTTACTTGGGATCAGGGAATCAGCCCCAGCATTTT
14	TRBD1	TRBV2	TRBJ1-1	many	CASRGDRLNTEAFF	TGTGCCAGCAGGGGGGACAGGTTAAACACTGAAGCTTTCTTT
17	-	TRBV6-5	TRBJ2-3	-	CASSYSGHPVGTDTQYF	TGTGCCAGCAGTTACTCAGGACATCCGGTGGGCACAGATACGCAGTATTTT
13	-	TRBV10-3	TRBJ1-1	few	CAISVEQDTEAFF	TGTGCCATCAGTGTAGAACAAGACACTGAAGCTTTCTTT
15	TRBD2	TRBV3-1	TRBJ2-7	many	CASSSGLAVTYEQYF	TGTGCCAGCAGCTCGGGACTAGCGGTGACCTACGAGCAGTACTTC
16	-	TRBV4-1	TRBJ2-1	-	CASSQVDRIYYNEQFF	TGCGCCAGCAGCCAGGTCGACAGGATCTACTACAATGAGCAGTTCTTC
15	-	TRBV29-1	TRBJ1-3	many	CSVVEDLYSGNTIYF	TGCAGCGTTGTTGAGGACCTATACTCTGGAAACACCATATATTTT